This TCR beta chain appears in the sequencing data of a study of blood T cell repertoires in COVID-19 (dated by TCRdb to the early 2020s). In terms of the full investigation: The collaborator samples originated in the United States, Italy and Spain and spanned the acute and convalescent phases of COVID-19. Nearly every sample came with metadata listing a de-identified subject ID, COVID-19 status, age in years and sex. The repertoires were released in a freely available public database intended as a resource for research on the immune response to SARS-CoV-2. Subjects who had been exposed to COVID-19, were actively infected with it, or had recovered from it provided the deeply sampled blood TCRbeta repertoires that made up the dataset. The samples were drawn from two sources: the first 160 participants of the ongoing ImmuneRACE study, and about 1,300 subjects contributed by 6 global collaborators. The material from the prospective study consisted of cDNA or gDNA derived from T cells, B-cell-depleted T cells, or PBMCs. Where available, HLA class I and class II types were obtained from metadata supplied by the sample provider rather than from assay-based typing.

Via the germline V gene, CDR1 is LGHNA and CDR2 YSLEER. Ends trimmed: V by 1 base, J by 5 bases; bases unmatched to a gene: 11. Taken from cysteine to phenylalanine, the CDR3 has 18 residues. The read is trimmed to its CDR3 DNA, 54 bases read in frame from base 1. The immunoSEQ Assay, a bias-controlled multiplex PCR, was used to amplify TCRbeta CDR3 regions from genomic DNA. The original pipeline was this. Within the assay, amplification of reference gene primers was used to estimate how many nucleated cells each sample contained. To quantify the absolute abundance of each unique TCRbeta CDR3 rearrangement, sequence reads were collapsed and filtered. Productive Simpson clonality was computed per sample as the square root of Simpson's diversity index over productive rearrangements. The table comes from immuneACCESS by way of TCRdb, which keeps in-frame sequences with V and J called. Part of the clones is missing from these tables; in studies checked, under half for an unresolved V gene and the rest for unknown reasons. V and J calls and clone size are copied from that table; D and trimming were computed from the DNA. Counted in this sample were approximately 390,000 clones; nearly 90% of them appeared once. Approximately 7% of the sample comes from the top ten.

The paper's findings and limits, for the study overall: The amount of clinical and demographic metadata varied by source and participant and was provided uncurated.

Whole blood was collected in K2EDTA tubes by collaborating institutions according to the institutions' own protocols. For TCRbeta analysis, collaborators shipped samples in one of three forms: frozen whole blood, isolated PBMCs, or DNA extracted from either of those sample types. With respect to this clone: What antigen it recognizes has not been identified. No clone much larger than this one lies a single base away; base qualities are absent.

Recombination linked TRBV4-3 to TRBJ2-2; a stretch of 9 junction bases matches TRBD2. What was sequenced was peripheral blood. The sequence was obtained from a man between 18 and 35 years old with active or convalescent COVID-19. The CDR3 protein sequence reads: CASSQGGSGRTETGELFF. At the DNA level, the sequence is TGCGCCAGCAGCCAAGGAGGGAGCGGGAGGACGGAGACCGGGGAGCTGTTTTTT.